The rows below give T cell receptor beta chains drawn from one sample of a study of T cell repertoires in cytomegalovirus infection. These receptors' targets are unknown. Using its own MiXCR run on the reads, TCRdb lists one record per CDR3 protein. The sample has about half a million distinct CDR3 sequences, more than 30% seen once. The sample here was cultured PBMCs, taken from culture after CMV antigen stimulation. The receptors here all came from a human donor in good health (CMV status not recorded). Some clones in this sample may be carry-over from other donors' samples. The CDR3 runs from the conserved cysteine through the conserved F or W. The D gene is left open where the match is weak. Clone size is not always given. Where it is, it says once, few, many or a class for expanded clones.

CDR3 DNA: TGTGCCAGCAGCCAAGGAGACTACGGTGAGCAGTTCTTC
CDR3 protein: CASSQGDYGEQFF
J gene: TRBJ2-1
D gene: .
clone size: .
V gene: TRBV3-1

CDR3 DNA: TGTGCCAGCAGCTTAGGCACTGACAGTTCCTACAATGAGCAGTTCTTC
CDR3 protein: CASSLGTDSSYNEQFF
J gene: TRBJ2-1
D gene: .
clone size: .
V gene: TRBV11-2

CDR3 DNA: TGTGCCAGCAGTTCAGGGGGGAACTATGGCTACACCTTC
CDR3 protein: CASSSGGNYGYTF
J gene: TRBJ1-2
D gene: TRBD1
clone size: few
V gene: TRBV27

CDR3 DNA: TGTGCCAGCAGCTTAGTTGAAGGGCTAGCGGGGAGCTTC
CDR3 protein: CASSLVEGLAGSF
J gene: TRBJ2-1
D gene: TRBD2
clone size: few
V gene: TRBV7-9

CDR3 DNA: TGTGCCAGCAGCACCACAGGGTCTCGGGGTGGAAACACCATATATTTT
CDR3 protein: CASSTTGSRGGNTIYF
J gene: TRBJ1-3
D gene: .
clone size: .
V gene: TRBV5-6

CDR3 DNA: TGTGCCAGCAGCTTACAGTGGAGTGAAAAACTGTTTTTT
CDR3 protein: CASSLQWSEKLFF
J gene: TRBJ1-4
D gene: .
clone size: .
V gene: TRBV11-3

CDR3 DNA: TGTGCCAGCAGCCACCGGAGGGGGGACAACAATGAGCAGTTCTTC
CDR3 protein: CASSHRRGDNNEQFF
J gene: TRBJ2-1
D gene: .
clone size: .
V gene: TRBV9

CDR3 DNA: TGTGCCAGCAGCTCAAGGGACAGCTACACTGAAGCTTTCTTT
CDR3 protein: CASSSRDSYTEAFF
J gene: TRBJ1-1
D gene: TRBD1
clone size: .
V gene: TRBV11-3

CDR3 DNA: TGCAGTGCTAACAGGGACACAGATACGCAGTATTTT
CDR3 protein: CSANRDTDTQYF
J gene: TRBJ2-3
D gene: .
clone size: .
V gene: TRBV20-1

CDR3 DNA: TGTGCCAGCAGCCAGGCGCTGTTGGGGGAGCTGTTTTTT
CDR3 protein: CASSQALLGELFF
J gene: TRBJ2-2
D gene: .
clone size: few
V gene: TRBV5-5

CDR3 DNA: TGTGCCAGCAGCTTAGATTGGGCTATCGGCCACACCTTC
CDR3 protein: CASSLDWAIGHTF
J gene: TRBJ1-2
D gene: .
clone size: .
V gene: TRBV11-2

CDR3 DNA: TGTGCCAGCAGCTTAGGGAACAGGGAGGAAACTGAAGCTTTCTTT
CDR3 protein: CASSLGNREETEAFF
J gene: TRBJ1-1
D gene: .
clone size: many
V gene: TRBV7-2

CDR3 DNA: TGCAGCGGAAGGCGAGGGGTCAACACCGGGGAGCTGTTTTTT
CDR3 protein: CSGRRGVNTGELFF
J gene: TRBJ2-2
D gene: .
clone size: .
V gene: TRBV29-1

CDR3 DNA: TGTGCCAGCATTTTAAGAATCGCAACTAATGAAAAACTGTTTTTT
CDR3 protein: CASILRIATNEKLFF
J gene: TRBJ1-4
D gene: .
clone size: .
V gene: TRBV2

CDR3 DNA: TGTGCCAGCAGTTACTCGACAGGGAACGAAAAACTGTTTTTT
CDR3 protein: CASSYSTGNEKLFF
J gene: TRBJ1-4
D gene: TRBD1
clone size: .
V gene: TRBV6-2/TRBV6-3

CDR3 DNA: TGTGCCAGCAGTGGACAGCAGCCCCCTTTAAATTCCATTGAAAAACTGTTTTTT
CDR3 protein: CASSGQQPPLNSIEKLFF
J gene: TRBJ1-4
D gene: .
clone size: .
V gene: TRBV7-8

CDR3 DNA: TGTGCCGAAGGGCCTCTAGCGGGTAACACCGGGGAGCTGTTTTTT
CDR3 protein: CAEGPLAGNTGELFF
J gene: TRBJ2-2
D gene: TRBD2
clone size: .
V gene: TRBV7-2

CDR3 DNA: TGTGCCAGCTCCCCAGGACATACCTCCTACGAGCAGTACTTC
CDR3 protein: CASSPGHTSYEQYF
J gene: TRBJ2-7
D gene: .
clone size: .
V gene: TRBV18

CDR3 DNA: TGCGCCAGCAGCCAAGTGGTGCGGGGGGGTAACACCGGGGAGCTGTTTTTT
CDR3 protein: CASSQVVRGGNTGELFF
J gene: TRBJ2-2
D gene: TRBD2
clone size: .
V gene: TRBV4-3

CDR3 DNA: TGTGCCACCAGGGACAGACGAACTTTCTTT
CDR3 protein: CATRDRRTFF
J gene: TRBJ1-1
D gene: .
clone size: once
V gene: TRBV24-1

CDR3 DNA: TGTGCCAGCAGCGCGACAGGAGCAAACACTGAAGCTTTCTTT
CDR3 protein: CASSATGANTEAFF
J gene: TRBJ1-1
D gene: .
clone size: few
V gene: TRBV11-2

CDR3 DNA: TGTGCCAGCAGAAATAGTCCGGACAGGGGGCTCGGAGCTTTCTTT
CDR3 protein: CASRNSPDRGLGAFF
J gene: TRBJ1-1
D gene: TRBD1
clone size: few
V gene: TRBV11-2

CDR3 DNA: TGTGCCAGCAGCTTATCCGGGACAGGGAAGAGGAATGAGCAGTTCTTC
CDR3 protein: CASSLSGTGKRNEQFF
J gene: TRBJ2-1
D gene: TRBD1
clone size: .
V gene: TRBV5-3

CDR3 DNA: TGTGCCAGCAGGGGGACTAGCGGGAGTACGTCCTACAATGAGCAGTTCTTC
CDR3 protein: CASRGTSGSTSYNEQFF
J gene: TRBJ2-1
D gene: TRBD2
clone size: .
V gene: TRBV6-1

CDR3 DNA: TGTGCCAGCACCAAGGGACTAGCGGGAGGAGAGACCCAGTACTTC
CDR3 protein: CASTKGLAGGETQYF
J gene: TRBJ2-5
D gene: TRBD2
clone size: .
V gene: TRBV6-5

CDR3 DNA: TGTGCCAGCAGCCCGCGGACAGGGAATAGTTCACCCCTCCACTTT
CDR3 protein: CASSPRTGNSSPLHF
J gene: TRBJ1-6
D gene: TRBD1
clone size: many
V gene: TRBV7-2

CDR3 DNA: TGTGCTAGTGGTTTCCGGAAGAGCTCTGGGGCCAACGTCCTGACTTTC
CDR3 protein: CASGFRKSSGANVLTF
J gene: TRBJ2-6
D gene: .
clone size: .
V gene: TRBV12-5